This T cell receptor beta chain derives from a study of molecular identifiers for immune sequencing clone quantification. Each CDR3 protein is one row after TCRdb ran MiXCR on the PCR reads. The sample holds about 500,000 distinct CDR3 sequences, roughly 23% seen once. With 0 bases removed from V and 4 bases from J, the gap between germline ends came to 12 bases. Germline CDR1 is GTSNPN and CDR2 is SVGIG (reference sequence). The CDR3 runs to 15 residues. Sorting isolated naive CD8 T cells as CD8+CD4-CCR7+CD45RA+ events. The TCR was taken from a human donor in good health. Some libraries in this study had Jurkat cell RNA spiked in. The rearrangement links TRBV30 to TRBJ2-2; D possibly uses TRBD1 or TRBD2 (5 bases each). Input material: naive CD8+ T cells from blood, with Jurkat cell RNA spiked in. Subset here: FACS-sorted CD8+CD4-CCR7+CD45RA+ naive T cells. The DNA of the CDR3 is TGTGCCTGGAGTGTACTAGGGGTGGGCACCGGGGAGCTGTTTTTT. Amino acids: CAWSVLGVGTGELFF.